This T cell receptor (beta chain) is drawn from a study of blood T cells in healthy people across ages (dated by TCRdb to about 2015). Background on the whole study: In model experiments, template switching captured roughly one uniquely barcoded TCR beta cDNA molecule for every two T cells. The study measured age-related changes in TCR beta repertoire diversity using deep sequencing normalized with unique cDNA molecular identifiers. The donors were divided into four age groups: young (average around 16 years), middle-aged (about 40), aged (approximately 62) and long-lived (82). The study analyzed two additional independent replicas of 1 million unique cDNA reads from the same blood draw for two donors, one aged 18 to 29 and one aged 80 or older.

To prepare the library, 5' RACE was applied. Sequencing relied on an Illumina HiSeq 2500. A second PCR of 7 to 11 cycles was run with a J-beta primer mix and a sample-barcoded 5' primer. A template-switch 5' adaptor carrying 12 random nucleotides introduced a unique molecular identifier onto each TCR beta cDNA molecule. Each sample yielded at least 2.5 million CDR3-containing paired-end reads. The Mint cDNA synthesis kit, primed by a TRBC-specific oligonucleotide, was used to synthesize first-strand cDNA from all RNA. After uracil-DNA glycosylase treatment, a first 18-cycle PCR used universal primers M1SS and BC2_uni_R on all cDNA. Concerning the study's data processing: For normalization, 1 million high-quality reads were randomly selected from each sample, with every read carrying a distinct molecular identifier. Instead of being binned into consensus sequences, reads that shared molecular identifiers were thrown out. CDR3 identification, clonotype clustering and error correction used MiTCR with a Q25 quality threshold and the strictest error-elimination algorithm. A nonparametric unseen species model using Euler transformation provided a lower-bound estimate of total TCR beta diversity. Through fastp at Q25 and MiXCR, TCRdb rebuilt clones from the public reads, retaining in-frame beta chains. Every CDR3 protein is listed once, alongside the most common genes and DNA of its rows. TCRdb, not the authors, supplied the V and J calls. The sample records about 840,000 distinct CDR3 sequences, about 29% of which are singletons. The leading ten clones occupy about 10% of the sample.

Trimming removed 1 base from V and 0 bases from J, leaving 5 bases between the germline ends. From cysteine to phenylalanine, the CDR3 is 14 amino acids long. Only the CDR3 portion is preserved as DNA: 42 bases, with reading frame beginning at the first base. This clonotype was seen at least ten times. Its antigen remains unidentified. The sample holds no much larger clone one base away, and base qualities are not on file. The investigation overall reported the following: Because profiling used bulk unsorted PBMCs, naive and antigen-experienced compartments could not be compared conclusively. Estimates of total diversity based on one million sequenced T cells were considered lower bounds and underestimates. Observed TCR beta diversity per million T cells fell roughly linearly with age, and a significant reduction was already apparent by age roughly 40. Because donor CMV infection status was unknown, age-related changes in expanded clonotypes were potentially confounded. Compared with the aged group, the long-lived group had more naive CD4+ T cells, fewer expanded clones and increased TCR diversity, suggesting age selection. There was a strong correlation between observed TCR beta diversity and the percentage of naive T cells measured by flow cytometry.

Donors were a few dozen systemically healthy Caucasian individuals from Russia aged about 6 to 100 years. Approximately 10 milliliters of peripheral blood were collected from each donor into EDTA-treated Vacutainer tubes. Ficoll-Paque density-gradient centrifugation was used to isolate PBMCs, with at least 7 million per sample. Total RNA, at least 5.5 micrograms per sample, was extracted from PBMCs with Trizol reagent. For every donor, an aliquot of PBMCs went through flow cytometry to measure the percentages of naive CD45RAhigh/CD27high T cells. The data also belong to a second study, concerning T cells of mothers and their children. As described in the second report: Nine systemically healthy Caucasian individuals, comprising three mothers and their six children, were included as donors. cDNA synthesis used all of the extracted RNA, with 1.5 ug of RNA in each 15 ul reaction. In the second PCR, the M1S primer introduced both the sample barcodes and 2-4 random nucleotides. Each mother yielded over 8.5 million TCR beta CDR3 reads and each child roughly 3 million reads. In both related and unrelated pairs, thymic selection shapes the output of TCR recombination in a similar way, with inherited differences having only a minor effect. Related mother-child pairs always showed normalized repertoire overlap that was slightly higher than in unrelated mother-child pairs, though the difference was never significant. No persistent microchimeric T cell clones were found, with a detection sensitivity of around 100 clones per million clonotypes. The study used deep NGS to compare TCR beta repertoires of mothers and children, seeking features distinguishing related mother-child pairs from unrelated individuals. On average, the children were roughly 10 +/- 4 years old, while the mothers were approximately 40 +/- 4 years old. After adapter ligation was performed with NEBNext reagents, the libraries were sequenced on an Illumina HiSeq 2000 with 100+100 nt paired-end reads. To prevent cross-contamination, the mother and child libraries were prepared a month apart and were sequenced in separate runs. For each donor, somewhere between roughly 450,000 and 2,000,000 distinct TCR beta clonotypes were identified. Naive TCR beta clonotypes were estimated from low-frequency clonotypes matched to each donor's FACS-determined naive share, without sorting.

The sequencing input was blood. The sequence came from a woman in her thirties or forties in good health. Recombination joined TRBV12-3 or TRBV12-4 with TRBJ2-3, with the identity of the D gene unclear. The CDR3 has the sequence CASSLVYSTDTQYF. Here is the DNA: TGTGCCAGCAGTTTAGTCTACAGCACAGATACGCAGTATTTT.